This TCR beta chain was documented in a study of blood T cell repertoires in COVID-19. Across the study: Nucleic acid was either cDNA or gDNA, and it came from T cells, B-cell-depleted T cells, or PBMCs.

Seattle's enrolled individuals joined amid active infection and were then monitored longitudinally. The protocol was immunoSEQ multiplex PCR, while the TCRdb copy is restricted to in-frame clones and leaves out a portion. The sample lists 80,000 or so clones; 70% to 90% were seen once. The CDR3 covers 14 residues. V was trimmed by 1 base and J by 1 base, leaving 5 bases between them. Looked up from germline, CDR1 is LGHNA and CDR2 is YSLEER. The TCR was taken from a man between 45 and 60 years old with COVID-19, enrolled during active disease. The sample consisted of peripheral blood. This chain links TRBV4-3 with TRBJ1-5, with no clear D. The CDR3 reads CASSQGASNQPQHF. Here the CDR3 DNA reads TGCGCCAGCAGCCAAGGGGCAAGCAATCAGCCCCAGCATTTT.